This is a list of T cell receptor beta chains from one sample in a study of neurological immune-mediated disorders. TCRdb ran MiXCR on the 5' RACE reads and lists one entry per CDR3 protein. This table has about 55,000 distinct CDR3 sequences, around 4% appearing once. The sample was PBMCs. These TCRs come from a man aged 30 to 39 with multiple sclerosis. The CDR3 runs from the conserved cysteine through the conserved F or W. Each record gives: V gene, clone size, D gene, J gene, CDR3 protein, CDR3 DNA. A D gene is named only where the DNA matches it firmly. Rows may omit the clone size; those that give it use once, few, many or a size class.

>TRBV3-1|many|.|TRBJ2-2
CASSRTEGSGELFF
TGTGCCAGCAGCCGGACAGAGGGCTCCGGGGAGCTGTTTTTT
>TRBV5-1|many|TRBD1|TRBJ1-4
CASGGQGAGEKLFF
TGCGCCAGCGGAGGACAGGGAGCGGGTGAAAAACTGTTTTTT
>TRBV5-1|many|.|TRBJ1-1
CASSTDSVTFMNTEAFF
TGCGCCAGCAGCACGGACAGCGTAACTTTCATGAACACTGAAGCTTTCTTT
>TRBV5-1|many|TRBD1|TRBJ2-5
CASTGTGETQYF
TGCGCCAGCACCGGGACAGGAGAGACCCAGTACTTC
>TRBV12-3/TRBV12-4|few|.|TRBJ2-1
CASSLAVTSYVSYNEQFF
TGTGCCAGCAGTTTAGCTGTCACCTCTTATGTGTCCTACAATGAGCAGTTCTTC
>TRBV6-5|many|.|TRBJ1-6
CASSYRAGQGIKALHF
TGTGCCAGCAGTTACAGGGCGGGGCAGGGAATAAAGGCCCTCCACTTT
>TRBV20-1|many|.|TRBJ2-1
CSATLGTNEQFF
TGCAGTGCCACCCTCGGCACCAATGAGCAGTTCTTC
>TRBV10-2|many|TRBD1|TRBJ1-1
CASSERPGGAFF
TGCGCCAGCAGTGAGAGGCCAGGGGGTGCTTTCTTT
>TRBV20-1|many|.|TRBJ2-5
CSARVLSEETQYF
TGCAGTGCTAGAGTGCTGTCGGAAGAGACCCAGTACTTC
>TRBV27|many|.|TRBJ2-6
CASRTPSGANVLTF
TGTGCCAGCAGGACCCCTTCTGGGGCCAACGTCCTGACTTTC
>TRBV20-1|many|TRBD1|TRBJ2-1
CSAPYRGLRLDEQFF
TGCAGTGCACCTTACAGGGGGCTTCGACTTGATGAGCAGTTCTTC
>TRBV7-6|many|.|TRBJ2-1
CASSLTGIEQFF
TGTGCCAGCAGCTTAACGGGGATTGAGCAGTTCTTC
>TRBV20-1|many|TRBD2|TRBJ2-3
CSARWLRGSTDTQYF
TGCAGTGCTAGGTGGCTGCGGGGGAGCACAGATACGCAGTATTTT
>TRBV20-1|many|TRBD2|TRBJ2-7
CSARDNQREFDEQYF
TGCAGTGCTAGAGATAACCAGCGGGAGTTCGACGAGCAGTACTTC
>TRBV7-8|.|TRBD1|TRBJ1-5
CASSLEGGAGNSNQPQHF
TGTGCCAGCAGCTTAGAAGGGGGCGCGGGCAATAGCAATCAGCCCCAGCATTTT
>TRBV27|few|TRBD1|TRBJ2-1
CASSPDRGRWNEQFF
TGTGCCAGCAGTCCGGACAGGGGGCGCTGGAATGAGCAGTTCTTC
>TRBV29-1|many|TRBD1|TRBJ1-2
CSGWTGYYGYTF
TGCAGCGGCTGGACAGGGTACTATGGCTACACCTTC
>TRBV5-1|many|TRBD2|TRBJ2-1
CASSSRSGRNGNEQFF
TGCGCCAGCAGCTCCCGTAGCGGGAGGAATGGGAATGAGCAGTTCTTC
>TRBV25-1|few|.|TRBJ1-6
CVSRRQENSPLHF
TGTGTCAGCAGAAGACAGGAGAATTCACCCCTCCACTTT
>TRBV29-1|many|.|TRBJ1-2
CSVEDARITSYGYTF
TGCAGCGTTGAAGATGCGAGGATTACAAGCTATGGCTACACCTTC
>TRBV12-3/TRBV12-4|.|.|TRBJ1-5
CASSPQGMHQPQHF
TGTGCCAGCAGTCCGCAGGGGATGCATCAGCCCCAGCATTTT
>TRBV6-1|few|.|TRBJ1-1
CASSEGGRRNSEAFF
TGTGCCAGCAGTGAAGGGGGGAGAAGGAACTCTGAAGCTTTCTTT
>TRBV21-1|many|.|TRBJ2-7
CASSNEGQDPYEQYF
TGTGCCAGCAGCAATGAAGGACAGGACCCCTACGAGCAGTACTTC
>TRBV7-2|many|TRBD1|TRBJ1-4
CASSSGGGGFTNEKLFF
TGTGCCAGCAGCTCAGGGGGCGGAGGTTTTACTAATGAAAAACTGTTTTTT
>TRBV20-1|many|.|TRBJ2-2
CSAIPGPNTGELFF
TGCAGTGCTATCCCCGGACCGAACACCGGGGAGCTGTTTTTT
>TRBV5-6|few|TRBD1|TRBJ1-2
CASSLDGQDYGYTF
TGTGCCAGCAGCTTAGACGGACAGGACTATGGCTACACCTTC
>TRBV5-1|many|.|TRBJ1-2
CASSPSEGGPYGYTF
TGCGCCAGCAGCCCGTCGGAGGGGGGGCCCTATGGCTACACCTTC
>TRBV5-1|many|.|TRBJ2-1
CASSLDDGSEQFF
TGCGCCAGCAGCTTGGACGACGGTAGCGAGCAGTTCTTC
>TRBV20-1|many|.|TRBJ2-1
CSARDTSFNEQFF
TGCAGTGCTAGAGATACTAGTTTCAATGAGCAGTTCTTC
>TRBV4-2|many|.|TRBJ2-7
CASSLSDGTYEQYF
TGTGCCAGCAGCCTAAGCGACGGTACCTACGAGCAGTACTTC
>TRBV20-1|many|.|TRBJ1-1
CSARDAGARAEAFF
TGCAGTGCTAGAGATGCAGGGGCGAGGGCTGAAGCTTTCTTT
>TRBV29-1|many|TRBD1|TRBJ2-7
CSCGTGGAVTYEQYF
TGCAGCTGTGGGACAGGGGGCGCGGTAACCTACGAGCAGTACTTC
>TRBV2|many|.|TRBJ2-2
CASVQGPGELFF
TGTGCCAGCGTGCAGGGCCCCGGGGAGCTGTTTTTT
>TRBV6-5|many|TRBD1|TRBJ2-7
CASSFRGLGNEQYF
TGTGCCAGCAGTTTCAGGGGGCTGGGAAACGAGCAGTACTTC
>TRBV28|many|.|TRBJ2-3
CASSSTTDTQYF
TGTGCCAGCAGTTCAACGACAGATACGCAGTATTTT
>TRBV20-1|few|.|TRBJ1-2
CSVNGVYGYTF
TGCAGCGTTAACGGAGTCTATGGCTACACCTTC
>TRBV27|many|.|TRBJ2-7
CASSLSRGPEQYF
TGTGCCAGCAGTCTATCCAGGGGACCCGAGCAGTACTTC
>TRBV14|many|.|TRBJ2-6
CASSRFNRETQSGANVLTF
TGTGCCAGCAGCCGATTTAATCGGGAAACCCAATCTGGGGCCAACGTCCTGACTTTC
>TRBV20-1|many|TRBD2|TRBJ2-7
CSAGTSGYEQYF
TGCAGTGCTGGGACTAGCGGGTACGAGCAGTACTTC
>TRBV7-2|many|.|TRBJ1-2
CASSSRSRGVDWGYTF
TGTGCCAGCAGCTCCCGAAGCAGGGGAGTCGATTGGGGCTACACCTTC
>TRBV29-1|many|TRBD1|TRBJ1-1
CSVEKAGGGTEAFF
TGCAGCGTTGAAAAGGCAGGGGGAGGCACTGAAGCTTTCTTT
>TRBV5-1|many|.|TRBJ2-2
CASSSQGGSNTGELFF
TGCGCCAGCAGCTCACAGGGAGGGTCGAACACCGGGGAGCTGTTTTTT
>TRBV28|many|.|TRBJ2-3
CASSFPRAPDTQYF
TGTGCCAGCAGTTTCCCCAGGGCCCCTGATACGCAGTATTTT
>TRBV27|many|TRBD1|TRBJ2-2
CATSDRLNTGELFF
TGTGCCACCTCGGACAGGTTAAACACCGGGGAGCTGTTTTTT
>TRBV5-4|many|TRBD1|TRBJ1-4
CASSFTGTGGEKLFF
TGTGCCAGCAGCTTTACCGGGACAGGGGGCGAAAAACTGTTTTTT
>TRBV28|many|.|TRBJ2-1
CASRTGSYNEQFF
TGTGCCAGCAGGACGGGAAGCTACAATGAGCAGTTCTTC
>TRBV7-8|many|TRBD1|TRBJ2-1
CASSLYLTGGEFF
TGTGCCAGCAGCTTATACCTGACAGGGGGAGAGTTCTTC
>TRBV6-6|many|TRBD1|TRBJ2-3
CASSPTGGVTDTQYF
TGTGCCAGCAGCCCCACAGGGGGCGTAACAGATACGCAGTATTTT
>TRBV7-3|many|TRBD2|TRBJ2-1
CASSKSGNNEQFF
TGTGCCAGCAGCAAGAGCGGGAACAATGAGCAGTTCTTC
>TRBV4-1|many|.|TRBJ1-2
CASSQPGGGPYGYTF
TGCGCCAGCAGCCAACCGGGCGGGGGGCCCTATGGCTACACCTTC
>TRBV7-9|many|.|TRBJ1-2
CASSLTVYGYTF
TGTGCCAGCAGCTTGACAGTCTATGGCTACACCTTC
>TRBV4-1|many|TRBD1|TRBJ1-1
CASSQDQGRGRTAFF
TGCGCCAGCAGCCAAGATCAGGGCAGGGGGCGGACAGCTTTCTTT
>TRBV28|many|TRBD2|TRBJ2-1
CASSSRTSGSRYNEQFF
TGTGCCAGCAGTTCCCGGACTAGCGGGAGTAGGTACAATGAGCAGTTCTTC
>TRBV6-5|many|TRBD2|TRBJ2-1
CASSTGLAGASAYNEQFF
TGTGCCAGCAGCACCGGACTAGCGGGAGCGTCCGCCTACAATGAGCAGTTCTTC
>TRBV5-1|many|TRBD1|TRBJ1-1
CASSVQGLNTEAFF
TGCGCCAGCAGCGTACAGGGGTTGAACACTGAAGCTTTCTTT
>TRBV5-6|many|TRBD1|TRBJ2-3
CASSPGGADTQYF
TGTGCCAGCAGCCCAGGGGGCGCAGATACGCAGTATTTT
>TRBV12-3/TRBV12-4|.|.|TRBJ1-1
CASRRGGGARHTEAFF
TGTGCCAGCAGGAGAGGGGGGGGCGCACGGCACACTGAAGCTTTCTTT
>TRBV7-9|many|.|TRBJ2-7
CASGGPDSSYEQYF
TGTGCCAGCGGTGGCCCAGACTCCTCCTACGAGCAGTACTTC